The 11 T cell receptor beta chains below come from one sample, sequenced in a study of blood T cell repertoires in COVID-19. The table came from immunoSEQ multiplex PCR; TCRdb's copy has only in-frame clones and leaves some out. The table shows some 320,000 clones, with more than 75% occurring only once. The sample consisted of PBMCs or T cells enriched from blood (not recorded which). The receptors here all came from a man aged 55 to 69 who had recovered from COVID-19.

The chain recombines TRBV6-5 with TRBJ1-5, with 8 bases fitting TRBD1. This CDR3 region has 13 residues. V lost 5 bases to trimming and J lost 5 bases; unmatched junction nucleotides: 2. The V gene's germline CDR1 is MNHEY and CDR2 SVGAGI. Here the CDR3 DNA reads TGTGCCAGCAGTCTCAGGGGGCATCAGCCCCAGCATTTT. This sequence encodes CASSLRGHQPQHF.

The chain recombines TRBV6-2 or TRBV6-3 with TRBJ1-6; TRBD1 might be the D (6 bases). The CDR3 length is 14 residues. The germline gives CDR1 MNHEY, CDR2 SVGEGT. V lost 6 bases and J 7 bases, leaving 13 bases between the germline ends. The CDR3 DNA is TGTGCCAGCAGCCTGGGACAAAAGAATTCACCCCTCCACTTT. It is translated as CASSLGQKNSPLHF.

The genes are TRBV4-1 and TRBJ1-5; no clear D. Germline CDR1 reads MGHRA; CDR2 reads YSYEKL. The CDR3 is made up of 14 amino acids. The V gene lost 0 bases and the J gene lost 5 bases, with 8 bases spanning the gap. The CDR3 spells CASSQDRKDQPQHF. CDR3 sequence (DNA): TGCGCCAGCAGCCAAGACAGGAAGGATCAGCCCCAGCATTTT.

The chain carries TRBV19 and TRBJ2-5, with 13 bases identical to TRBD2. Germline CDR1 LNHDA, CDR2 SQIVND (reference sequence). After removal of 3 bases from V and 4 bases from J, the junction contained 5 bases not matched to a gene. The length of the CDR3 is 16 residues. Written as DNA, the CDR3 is TGTGCCAGTAGTATCACTAGCGGGGGGGCCGCAGAGACCCAGTACTTC. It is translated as CASSITSGGAAETQYF.

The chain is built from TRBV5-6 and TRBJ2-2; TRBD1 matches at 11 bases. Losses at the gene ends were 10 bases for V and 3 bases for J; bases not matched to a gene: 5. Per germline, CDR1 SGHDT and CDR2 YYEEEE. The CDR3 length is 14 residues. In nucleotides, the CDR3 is TGTGCCGCAGGGGACAGGGGGGACACCGGGGAGCTGTTTTTT. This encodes CAAGDRGDTGELFF.

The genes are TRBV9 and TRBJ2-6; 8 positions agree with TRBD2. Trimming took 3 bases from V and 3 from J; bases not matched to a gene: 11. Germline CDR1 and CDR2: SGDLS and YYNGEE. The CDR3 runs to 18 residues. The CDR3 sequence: CASSAPVGGAGGANVLTF. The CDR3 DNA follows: TGTGCCAGCAGCGCCCCCGTCGGGGGGGCGGGTGGGGCCAACGTCCTGACTTTC.

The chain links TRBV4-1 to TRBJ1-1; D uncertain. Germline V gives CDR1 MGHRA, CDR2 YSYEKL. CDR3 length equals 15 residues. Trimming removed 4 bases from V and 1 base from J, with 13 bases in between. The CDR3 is CASSRQSNPNTEAFF. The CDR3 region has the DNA TGCGCCAGCAGCCGGCAGTCAAACCCGAACACTGAAGCTTTCTTT.

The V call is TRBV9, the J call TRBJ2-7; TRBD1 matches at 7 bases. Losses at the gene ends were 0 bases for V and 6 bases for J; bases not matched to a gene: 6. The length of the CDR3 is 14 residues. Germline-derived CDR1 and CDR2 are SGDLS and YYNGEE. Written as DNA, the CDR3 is TGTGCCAGCAGCGTAGATAACAGGGGATTCGAGCAGTACTTC. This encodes CASSVDNRGFEQYF.

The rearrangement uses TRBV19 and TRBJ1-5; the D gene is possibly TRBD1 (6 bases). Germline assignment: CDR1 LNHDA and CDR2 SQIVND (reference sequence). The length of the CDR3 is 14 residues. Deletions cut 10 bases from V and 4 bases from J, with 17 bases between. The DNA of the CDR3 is TGTGCCACCAAACAGGGAATTAAAAATCAGCCCCAGCATTTT. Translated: CATKQGIKNQPQHF.

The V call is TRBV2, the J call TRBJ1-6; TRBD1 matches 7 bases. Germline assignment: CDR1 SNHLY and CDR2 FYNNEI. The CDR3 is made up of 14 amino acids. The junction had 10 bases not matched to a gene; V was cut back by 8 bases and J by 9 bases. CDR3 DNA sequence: TGTGCCAGCGACCGGGACAGCAAGATTTCACCCCTCCACTTT. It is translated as CASDRDSKISPLHF.

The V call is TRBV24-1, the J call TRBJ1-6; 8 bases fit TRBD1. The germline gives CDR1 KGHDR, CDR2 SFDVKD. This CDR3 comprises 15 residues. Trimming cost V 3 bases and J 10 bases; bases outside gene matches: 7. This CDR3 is CATSDAGQGGSPLHF. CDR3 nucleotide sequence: TGTGCCACCAGTGATGCTGGACAGGGAGGCTCACCCCTCCACTTT.